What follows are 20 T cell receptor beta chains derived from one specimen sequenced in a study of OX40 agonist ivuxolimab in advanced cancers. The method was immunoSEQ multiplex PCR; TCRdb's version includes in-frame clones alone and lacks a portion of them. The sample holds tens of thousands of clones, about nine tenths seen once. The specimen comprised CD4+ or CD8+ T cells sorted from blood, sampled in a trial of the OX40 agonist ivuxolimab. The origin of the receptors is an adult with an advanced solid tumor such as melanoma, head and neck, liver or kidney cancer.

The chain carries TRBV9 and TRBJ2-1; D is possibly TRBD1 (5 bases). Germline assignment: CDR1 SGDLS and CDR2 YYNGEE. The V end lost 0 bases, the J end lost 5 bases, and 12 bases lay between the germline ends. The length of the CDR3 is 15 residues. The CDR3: CASSVGQGSDNEQFF. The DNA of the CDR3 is TGTGCCAGCAGCGTAGGTCAGGGTAGTGACAATGAGCAGTTCTTC.

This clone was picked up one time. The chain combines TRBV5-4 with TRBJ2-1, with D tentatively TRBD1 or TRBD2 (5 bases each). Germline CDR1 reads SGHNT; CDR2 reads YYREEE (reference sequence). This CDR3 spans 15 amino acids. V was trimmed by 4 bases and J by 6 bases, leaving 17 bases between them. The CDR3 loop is CASSKPGPTRNEQFF. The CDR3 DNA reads TGTGCCAGCAGCAAGCCGGGACCAACCCGCAATGAGCAGTTCTTC.

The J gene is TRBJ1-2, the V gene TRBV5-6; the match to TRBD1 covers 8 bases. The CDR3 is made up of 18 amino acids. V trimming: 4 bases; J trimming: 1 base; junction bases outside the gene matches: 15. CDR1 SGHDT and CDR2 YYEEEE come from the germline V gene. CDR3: CASSHLWDRTHFNYGYTF. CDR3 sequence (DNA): TGTGCCAGCAGCCACCTTTGGGACAGGACGCATTTTAACTATGGCTACACCTTC.

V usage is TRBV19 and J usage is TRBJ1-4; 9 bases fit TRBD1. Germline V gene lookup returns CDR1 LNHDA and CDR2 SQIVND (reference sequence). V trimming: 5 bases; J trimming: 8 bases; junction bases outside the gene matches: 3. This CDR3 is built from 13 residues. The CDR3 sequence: CASSGDRDEKLFF. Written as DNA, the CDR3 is TGTGCCAGTAGTGGGGACAGGGACGAAAAACTGTTTTTT.

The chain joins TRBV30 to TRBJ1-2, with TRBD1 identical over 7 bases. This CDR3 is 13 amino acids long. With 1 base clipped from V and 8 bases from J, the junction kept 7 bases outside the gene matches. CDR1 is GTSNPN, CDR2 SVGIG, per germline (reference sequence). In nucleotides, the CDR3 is TGTGCCTGGAGTGGGACAGGCGCGGGAGGCTACACCTTC. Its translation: CAWSGTGAGGYTF.

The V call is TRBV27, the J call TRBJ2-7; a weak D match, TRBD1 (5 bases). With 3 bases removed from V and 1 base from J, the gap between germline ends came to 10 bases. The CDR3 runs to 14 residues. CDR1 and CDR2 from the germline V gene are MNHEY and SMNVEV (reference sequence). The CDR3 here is CASSLRQGSYEQYF. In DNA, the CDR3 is TGTGCCAGCAGTTTGAGGCAGGGATCCTACGAGCAGTACTTC.

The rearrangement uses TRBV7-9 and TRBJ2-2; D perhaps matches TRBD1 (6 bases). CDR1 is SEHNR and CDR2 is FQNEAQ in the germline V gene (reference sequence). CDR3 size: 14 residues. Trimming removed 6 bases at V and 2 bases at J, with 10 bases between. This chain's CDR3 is CASSGTPNTGELFF. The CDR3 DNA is TGTGCCAGCAGTGGGACACCCAACACCGGGGAGCTGTTTTTT.

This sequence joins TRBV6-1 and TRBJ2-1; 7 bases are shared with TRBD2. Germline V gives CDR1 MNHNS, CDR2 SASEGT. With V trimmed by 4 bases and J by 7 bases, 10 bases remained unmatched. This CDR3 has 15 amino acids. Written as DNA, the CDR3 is TGTGCCAGCAGTGGCGTGCGGGAGTGGGGGAATGAGCAGTTCTTC. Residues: CASSGVREWGNEQFF.

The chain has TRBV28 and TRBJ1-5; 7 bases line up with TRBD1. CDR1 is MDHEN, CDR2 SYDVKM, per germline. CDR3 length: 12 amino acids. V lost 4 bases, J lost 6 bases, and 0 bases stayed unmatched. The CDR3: CASSSGGQPQHF. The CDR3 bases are TGTGCCAGCAGTTCAGGGGGTCAGCCCCAGCATTTT.

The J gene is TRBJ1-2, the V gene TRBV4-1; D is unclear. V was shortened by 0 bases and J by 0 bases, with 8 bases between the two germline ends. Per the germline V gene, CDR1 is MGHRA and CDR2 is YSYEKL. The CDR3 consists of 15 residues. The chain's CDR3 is CASSQEPGTNYGYTF. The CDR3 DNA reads TGCGCCAGCAGCCAAGAACCAGGAACTAACTATGGCTACACCTTC.

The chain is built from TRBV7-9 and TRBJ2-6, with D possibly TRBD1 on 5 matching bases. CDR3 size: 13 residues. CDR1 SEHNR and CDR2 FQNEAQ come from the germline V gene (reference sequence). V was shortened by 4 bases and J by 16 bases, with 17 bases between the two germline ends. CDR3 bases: TGTGCCAGCAGCTCACTGTGGCAGGGTTTACTGACTTTC. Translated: CASSSLWQGLLTF. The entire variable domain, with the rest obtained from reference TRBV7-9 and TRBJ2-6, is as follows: DTGVSQNPRHKITKRGQNVTFRCDPISEHNRLYWYRQTLGQGPEFLTYFQNEAQLEKSRLLSDRFSAERPKGSFSTLEIQRTEQGDSAMYLCASSSLWQGLLTFGAGSRLTVL.

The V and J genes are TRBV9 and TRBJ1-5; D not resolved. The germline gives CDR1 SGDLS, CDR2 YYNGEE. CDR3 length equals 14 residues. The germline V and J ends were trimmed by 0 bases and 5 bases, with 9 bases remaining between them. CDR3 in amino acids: CASSVGGSDQPQHF. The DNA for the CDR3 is TGTGCCAGCAGCGTAGGAGGGTCTGATCAGCCCCAGCATTTT.

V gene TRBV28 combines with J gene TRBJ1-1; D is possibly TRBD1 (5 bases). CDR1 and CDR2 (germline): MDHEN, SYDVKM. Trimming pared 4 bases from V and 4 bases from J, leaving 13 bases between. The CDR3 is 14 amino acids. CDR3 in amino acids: CASSSPPGPTEAFF. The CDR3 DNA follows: TGTGCCAGCAGTTCTCCCCCGGGACCCACTGAAGCTTTCTTT.

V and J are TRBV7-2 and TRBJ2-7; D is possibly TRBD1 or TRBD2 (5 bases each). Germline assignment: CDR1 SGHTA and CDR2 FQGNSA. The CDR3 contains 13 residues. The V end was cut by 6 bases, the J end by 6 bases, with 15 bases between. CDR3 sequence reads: CASSQNQGPEQYF. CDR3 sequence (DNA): TGTGCCAGCAGTCAAAACCAGGGACCCGAGCAGTACTTC.

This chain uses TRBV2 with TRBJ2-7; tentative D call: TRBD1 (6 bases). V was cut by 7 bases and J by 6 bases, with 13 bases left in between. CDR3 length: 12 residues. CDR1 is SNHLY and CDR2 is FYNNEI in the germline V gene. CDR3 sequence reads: CASKQGSGEQYF. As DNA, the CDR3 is TGTGCCAGCAAGCAGGGGTCGGGCGAGCAGTACTTC.

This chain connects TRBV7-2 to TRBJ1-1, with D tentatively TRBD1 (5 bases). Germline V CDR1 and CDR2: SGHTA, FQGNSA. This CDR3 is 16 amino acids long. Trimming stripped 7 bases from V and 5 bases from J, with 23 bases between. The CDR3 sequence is CASTERVGGARTEAFF. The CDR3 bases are TGTGCCAGCACCGAAAGGGTAGGAGGGGCAAGGACTGAAGCTTTCTTT.

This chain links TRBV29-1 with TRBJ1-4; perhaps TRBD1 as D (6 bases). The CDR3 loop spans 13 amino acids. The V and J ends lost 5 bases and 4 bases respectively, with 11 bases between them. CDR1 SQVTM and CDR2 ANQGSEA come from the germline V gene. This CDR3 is CSVQGQVNEKLFF. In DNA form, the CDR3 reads TGCAGCGTTCAGGGGCAGGTTAATGAAAAACTGTTTTTT.

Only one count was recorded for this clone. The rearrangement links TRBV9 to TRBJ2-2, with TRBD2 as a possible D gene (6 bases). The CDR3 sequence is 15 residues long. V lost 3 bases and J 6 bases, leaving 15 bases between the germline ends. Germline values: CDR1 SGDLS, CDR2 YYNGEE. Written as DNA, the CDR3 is TGTGCCAGCAGCGGGGTCGGGGGAATTTCCGGGGAGCTGTTTTTT. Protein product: CASSGVGGISGELFF.

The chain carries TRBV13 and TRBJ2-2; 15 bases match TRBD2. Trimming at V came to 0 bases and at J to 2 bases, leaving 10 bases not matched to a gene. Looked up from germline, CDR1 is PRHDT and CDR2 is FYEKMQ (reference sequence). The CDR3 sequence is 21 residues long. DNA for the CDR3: TGTGCCAGCAGCTTAGGCACACCGGGACTAGCGGGAGGAGGAAACACCGGGGAGCTGTTTTTT. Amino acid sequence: CASSLGTPGLAGGGNTGELFF.

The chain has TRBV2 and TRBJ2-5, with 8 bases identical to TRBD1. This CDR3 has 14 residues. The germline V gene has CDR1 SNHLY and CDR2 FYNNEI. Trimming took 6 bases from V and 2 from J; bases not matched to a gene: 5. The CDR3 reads CASSRDRSQETQYF. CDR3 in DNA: TGTGCCAGCAGCCGGGACAGGAGTCAAGAGACCCAGTACTTC.